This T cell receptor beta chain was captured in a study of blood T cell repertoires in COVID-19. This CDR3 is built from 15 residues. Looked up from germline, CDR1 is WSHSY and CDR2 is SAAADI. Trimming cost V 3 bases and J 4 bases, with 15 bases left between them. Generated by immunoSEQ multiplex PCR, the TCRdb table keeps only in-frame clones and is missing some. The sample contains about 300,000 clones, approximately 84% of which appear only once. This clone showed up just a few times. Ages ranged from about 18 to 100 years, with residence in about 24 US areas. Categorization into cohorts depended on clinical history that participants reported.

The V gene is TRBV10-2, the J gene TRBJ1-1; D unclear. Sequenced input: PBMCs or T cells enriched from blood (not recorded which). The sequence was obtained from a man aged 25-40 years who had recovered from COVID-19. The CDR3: CASSDGQVGSTEAFF. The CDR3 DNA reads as TGCGCCAGCAGTGACGGCCAAGTGGGGAGCACTGAAGCTTTCTTT.